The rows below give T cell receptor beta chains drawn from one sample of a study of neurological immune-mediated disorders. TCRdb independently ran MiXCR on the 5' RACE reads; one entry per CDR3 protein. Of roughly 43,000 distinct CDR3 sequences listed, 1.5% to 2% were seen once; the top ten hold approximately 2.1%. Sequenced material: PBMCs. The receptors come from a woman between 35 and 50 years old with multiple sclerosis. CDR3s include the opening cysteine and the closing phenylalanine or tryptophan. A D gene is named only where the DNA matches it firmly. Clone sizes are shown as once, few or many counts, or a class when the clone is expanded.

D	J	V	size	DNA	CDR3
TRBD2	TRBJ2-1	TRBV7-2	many	TGTGCCAGCAGCTCGGGGGGGCCCGCCTGGGATGAGCAGTTCTTC	CASSSGGPAWDEQFF
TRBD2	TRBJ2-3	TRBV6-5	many	TGTGCCAGCAGTCTCTCGAGCGGGGGGCGCACAGATACGCAGTATTTT	CASSLSSGGRTDTQYF
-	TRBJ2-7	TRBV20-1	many	TGCAGTGCTAGGAGGGGCTACGAGCAGTACTTC	CSARRGYEQYF
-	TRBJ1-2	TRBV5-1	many	TGCGCCAGCAGCACCGGGGTACGGCTGGATGGCTACACCTTC	CASSTGVRLDGYTF
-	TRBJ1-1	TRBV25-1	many	TGTGCCAGCAGTGAATCTCGGGACTCTGAAGCTTTCTTT	CASSESRDSEAFF
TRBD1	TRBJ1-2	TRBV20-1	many	TGCAGTGCTTCCCGCCCGGGACAGGGGGCTTTCGCCTATGGCTACACCTTC	CSASRPGQGAFAYGYTF
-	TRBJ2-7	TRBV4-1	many	TGCGCCAGCAGCCAAGCGGGCAGGGCCTTTTATGAGCAGTACTTC	CASSQAGRAFYEQYF
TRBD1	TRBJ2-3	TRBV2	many	TGTGCCAGCAGCGCCGGACAGGGTCGCACAGATACGCAGTATTTT	CASSAGQGRTDTQYF
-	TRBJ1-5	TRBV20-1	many	TGCAGTGCTACCCCGGATAGCAATCAGCCCCAGCATTTT	CSATPDSNQPQHF
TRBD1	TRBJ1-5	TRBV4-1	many	TGCGCCAGCAGCCGCTACAGGGGGGGCCAAAATAGCAATCAGCCCCAGCATTTT	CASSRYRGGQNSNQPQHF